These T cell receptor beta chains were read from a single sample in a study of shared clonotypes between healthy human individuals. Profiled with immunoSEQ multiplex PCR; TCRdb holds only in-frame clones, not every one. The data contain 2 million to 2.5 million clones, 85% to 95% of them singletons. Sequenced sample: naive CD4+ T cells from PBMCs. The receptors were gathered from a man aged 18 to 29 in good health. Some clones in this sample may be carry-over from other donors' samples. The CDR3 runs from the conserved cysteine through the conserved F or W. The D gene is left open where the match is weak. Rows may omit the clone size; those that give it use once, few, many or a size class.

abundance	v_gene	d_gene	j_gene	CDR3nt	CDR3aa
.	TRBV7-2	TRBD1	TRBJ1-5	TGTGCCAGCAGCCTAGGGGGCAATCCGGGCGGCCAGCCCCAGCATTTT	CASSLGGNPGGQPQHF
.	TRBV18	TRBD2	TRBJ2-1	TGTGCCAGCTCACCAAGACTAGCGGGAATCTACAATGAGCAGTTCTTC	CASSPRLAGIYNEQFF
.	TRBV7-2	TRBD1	TRBJ1-4	TGTGCCAGCAGCTTAGTCGGGGCAGGGGGCGCGGGAGAAAAACTGTTTTTT	CASSLVGAGGAGEKLFF
.	TRBV19	TRBD2	TRBJ2-1	TGTGCCAGTAGTGTCCAGCGGGGCCAGAATGAGCAGTTCTTC	CASSVQRGQNEQFF
.	TRBV2	.	TRBJ1-5	TGTGCCAGTGGGCCAAGTGGGGGTCAGCCCCAGCATTTT	CASGPSGGQPQHF
.	TRBV6-4	.	TRBJ2-7	TGTGCCAGCAGAGCGTCCGGGGCCTACGAGCAGTACTTC	CASRASGAYEQYF
.	TRBV15	.	TRBJ2-5	TGTGCCACCAGCAGACCGGACAGACAAGAGACCCAGTACTTC	CATSRPDRQETQYF
.	TRBV11-1	.	TRBJ1-1	TGTGCCAGCAGCTTACAGGGGTCCAACACTGAAGCTTTCTTT	CASSLQGSNTEAFF
.	TRBV4-2	.	TRBJ2-3	TGTGCCAGCAGCCAACGGCTAGCAAGGGCAGATACGCAGTATTTT	CASSQRLARADTQYF
.	TRBV11-2	.	TRBJ2-7	TGTGCCAGCAGCCCACGGGACGGCCACAGGCACTTC	CASSPRDGHRHF
.	TRBV5-1	.	TRBJ2-6	TGCGCCAGCAGCGCGGCCGGCTCTGGGGCCAACGTCCTGACTTTC	CASSAAGSGANVLTF
.	TRBV30	.	TRBJ2-2	TGTGCCGATGGTACGGGGAACACCGGGGAGCTGTTTTTT	CADGTGNTGELFF
.	TRBV6-1	TRBD2	TRBJ2-7	TGTGCCAGCAGTGAATCAAGCGGGAAGTCTTACGAGCAGTACTTC	CASSESSGKSYEQYF
.	TRBV2	.	TRBJ2-2	TGTGCCAGCAGTGCTGACCAGGGTGGGGAGCTGTTTTTT	CASSADQGGELFF
.	TRBV7-2	.	TRBJ2-2	TGTGCCAGCAGCTTAGTGTCCCAGCCGAACACCGGGGAGCTGTTTTTT	CASSLVSQPNTGELFF
once	TRBV7-7	.	TRBJ2-1	TGTGCCAGCAGCTTTATACTAACCCACTCCTACAATGAGCAGTTCTTC	CASSFILTHSYNEQFF
.	TRBV6-1	TRBD2	TRBJ2-7	TGTGCCAGCACATCACTAGCGGGCGGCGAGCAGTACTTC	CASTSLAGGEQYF
.	TRBV10-3	.	TRBJ2-5	TGTGCCATCAGGGACTCCCAAGAGACCCAGTACTTC	CAIRDSQETQYF
.	TRBV27	.	TRBJ2-1	TGTGCCAGCAGTTTACGTGGCTGGGACCAAACAAGCTCCTACAATGAGCAGTTCTTC	CASSLRGWDQTSSYNEQFF
.	TRBV7-9	TRBD1	TRBJ2-7	TGTGCCAGCAGCATACCGGGACAGGGGCTGTACGAGCAGTACTTC	CASSIPGQGLYEQYF
.	TRBV28	TRBD2	TRBJ2-5	TGTGCCACCCGGGGTCGGCGGGAGGGTGAGACCCAGTACTTC	CATRGRREGETQYF
.	TRBV25-1	.	TRBJ1-5	TGTGCCAGCAGCCTTCGGGTTTCCAATCAGCCCCAGCATTTT	CASSLRVSNQPQHF
.	TRBV7-2	TRBD2	TRBJ2-7	TGTGCCAGCAGCCCTAGGGGGATAGCGGGAGGTCGCGAGCAGTACTTC	CASSPRGIAGGREQYF
.	TRBV5-1	TRBD2	TRBJ2-1	TGCGCCAGCAGCCCGGGACTAGCGGGCACCTACAATGAGCAGTTCTTC	CASSPGLAGTYNEQFF
.	TRBV29-1	.	TRBJ2-3	TGCAGCGTTGACCCCCGGACTCGTAGCACAGATACGCAGTATTTT	CSVDPRTRSTDTQYF
.	TRBV5-1	.	TRBJ2-7	TGCGCCAGCAGCGGGGGGCCCGGCCTCACCTACGAGCAGTACTTC	CASSGGPGLTYEQYF
.	TRBV7-2	TRBD2	TRBJ2-2	TGTGCCAGCAGTCCTGAACCGGGACTAGCGGGCACCGGGGAGCTGTTTTTT	CASSPEPGLAGTGELFF
.	TRBV7-8	TRBD1	TRBJ2-3	TGTGCCAGCAGGGGACAGAGGGTCGGGGCAGATACGCAGTATTTT	CASRGQRVGADTQYF
.	TRBV5-1	.	TRBJ2-5	TGCGCCAGCAGCTTGCGGCAGCCAGGGGGGCGCTACCAAGAGACCCAGTACTTC	CASSLRQPGGRYQETQYF
.	TRBV28	.	TRBJ2-1	TGTGCCAGCAGTTTTCTGGGGCGCGGAGTTTACAATGAGCAGTTCTTC	CASSFLGRGVYNEQFF
.	TRBV19	TRBD1	TRBJ2-1	TGTGCCAGTAGTCAACCGGGACAGGGGGCTCGGAATGAGCAGTTCTTC	CASSQPGQGARNEQFF
.	TRBV7-9	.	TRBJ1-5	TGTGCCAGCAGCGGGGGGGGAAATCAGCCCCAGCATTTT	CASSGGGNQPQHF
.	TRBV27	TRBD1	TRBJ1-2	TGTGCCAGCAGCTCGGGACAGGGAAGAGGCTACACCTTC	CASSSGQGRGYTF
once	TRBV5-1	TRBD2	TRBJ2-2	TGCGCCAGTGTATTAGCGGGAGGGCCCGGCACCGGGGAGCTGTTTTTT	CASVLAGGPGTGELFF
.	TRBV7-6	.	TRBJ2-7	TGTGCCAGCAGCTTATACGGCCCCTCCTACGAGCAGTACTTC	CASSLYGPSYEQYF
.	TRBV4-1	.	TRBJ2-3	TGCGCCAGCAGCCAAGATCATGGGTCTCCGCAGCAGTATTTT	CASSQDHGSPQQYF
.	TRBV29-1	TRBD1	TRBJ1-1	TGCAGCGTTGGGCGGACAGGGGCAGCTTTCTTT	CSVGRTGAAFF
.	TRBV5-1	.	TRBJ2-2	TGCGCCAGCAGCTTGAATGCGCCCTCGAACACCGGGGAGCTGTTTTTT	CASSLNAPSNTGELFF
.	TRBV19	.	TRBJ1-1	TGTGCCAGTGGGGCAGCTCCGAACACTGAAGCTTTCTTT	CASGAAPNTEAFF
.	TRBV18	.	TRBJ2-7	TGTGCCAGCTCACCTGCAGGAGGGGGTGTACCCTACGAGCAGTACTTC	CASSPAGGGVPYEQYF
.	TRBV18	TRBD1	TRBJ1-5	TGTGCCAGCTCAGCCGGGACAGGGGATATTCAGCCCCAGCATTTT	CASSAGTGDIQPQHF
.	TRBV6-1	.	TRBJ1-2	TGTGCCAGCAGAACGGCCCTCTATGGCTACACCTTC	CASRTALYGYTF
.	TRBV4-3	.	TRBJ1-1	TGCGCCAGCAGCCACGGGGGTTCAGGGAACGAAGCTTTCTTT	CASSHGGSGNEAFF
.	TRBV5-6	.	TRBJ1-5	TGTGCCAGCAGCTTGTTGAATAGCAATCAGCCCCAGCATTTT	CASSLLNSNQPQHF
.	TRBV28	.	TRBJ2-7	TGTGCCAGCAGCATGGGGGGGGCCGACTCCTACGAGCAGTACTTC	CASSMGGADSYEQYF
.	TRBV19	.	TRBJ2-3	TGTGCCAGTAGTATAGCGGGGACAGATACGCAGTATTTT	CASSIAGTDTQYF
.	TRBV7-8	.	TRBJ2-5	TGTGCCAGCAGCGGCAACTGGCAGAGCCAAGAGACCCAGTACTTC	CASSGNWQSQETQYF
.	TRBV9	.	TRBJ1-5	TGTGCCAGCAGCGGCGGGGGAAATCAGCCCCAGCATTTT	CASSGGGNQPQHF
once	TRBV10-3	TRBD1	TRBJ1-1	TGTGCCATTTTAGACAGGGTGGGGACTGAAGCTTTCTTT	CAILDRVGTEAFF
.	TRBV27	.	TRBJ2-6	TGTGCCAGCAGTATTGGGACGGCGAGCTCTGGGGCCAACGTCCTGACTTTC	CASSIGTASSGANVLTF
.	TRBV5-4	TRBD1	TRBJ1-2	TGTGCCAGCAGCTTGGCGTCGACAGGGGCTAACTATGGCTACACCTTC	CASSLASTGANYGYTF
.	TRBV6-5	TRBD1	TRBJ2-7	TGTGCCAGCAGTTACTCGATGCAGGGGGCAGCCTACGAGCAGTACTTC	CASSYSMQGAAYEQYF
.	TRBV7-2	.	TRBJ1-2	TGTGCCAGCAACTATCGCAAGGATGTAGGAGGCTACACCTTC	CASNYRKDVGGYTF
.	TRBV9	.	TRBJ2-3	TGTGCCAGCAGCACCCTAGGCACAGATACGCAGTATTTT	CASSTLGTDTQYF
.	TRBV18	.	TRBJ2-5	TGTGCCAGCTCACCACTAGACTCCGGGTTCGGAGAGACCCAGTACTTC	CASSPLDSGFGETQYF
.	TRBV7-3	.	TRBJ2-3	TGTGCCAGCAGCTTAATGGGCCCAAGCACAGATACGCAGTATTTT	CASSLMGPSTDTQYF
.	TRBV5-5	TRBD1	TRBJ2-5	TGTGCCAGCAGCGGGTGGACAGGTCAAGAGACCCAGTACTTC	CASSGWTGQETQYF
.	TRBV18	TRBD1	TRBJ1-5	TGTGCCAGCTCACCTGACAGGGGGCGTCAGCCCCAGCATTTT	CASSPDRGRQPQHF
.	TRBV10-1	.	TRBJ2-7	TGCGCCAGCCCGGGACATAGAACCGAGCAGTACTTC	CASPGHRTEQYF